This TCR beta chain emerged from a study of T cells in tuberculosis (dated by TCRdb to 2016 to 2019). Background on the whole study: In the study, CD1B tetramers and high-throughput TCR immunosequencing were combined to characterize T cells specific for the mycobacterial lipid antigen glucose monomycolate (GMM). IGRA-negative adolescents, IGRA-positive adolescents with latent tuberculosis and adults with active tuberculosis, approximately nine per group, were compared in a South African clinical cohort. On the study overall, not on this receptor specifically: An accuracy of approximately 90% (AUROC roughly 0.87) was reached by a classifier using the diverse GMM-specific repertoire, compared with about 70% accuracy when GEM motif frequencies were used. Which clinical samples got chosen depended on the availability of cryopreserved specimens, and the active tuberculosis cases were adults, whereas the controls were adolescents. The smaller NN-distances were partly driven by shorter CDR3-alpha lengths in active tuberculosis patients, and the difference for TCR-beta did not reach statistical significance. Compared with IGRA-negative controls, TCR-alpha repertoires from active tuberculosis had smaller mean NN-distances to GMM-specific TCRs, which suggests that these TCRs underwent clonal expansion.

To note about this clone: Its antigen remains unidentified. Base qualities are not recorded, but no much larger clone differs from it by a single base.

TCR libraries were generated with the immunoSEQ multiplex PCR assay, using TCR-beta and/or TCR-alpha/delta assays for each sample. The amplified TCR libraries were sequenced on the Illumina high-throughput platform. Per the original workflow: Clustering and dimensionality reduction were performed using pairwise TCRdist distances among GMM-specific receptors from ex vivo sorted or in vitro expanded T cells. Each clinical repertoire received a mean NN-distance score, defined as the average TCRdist to the nearest 10% of tetramer-positive reference sequences. GEM TCR motif frequency was calculated as the fraction of unique TCRs that matched known GEM sequences by V/J usage and CDR3 length. Linear discriminant analysis with leave-one-out cross-validation, implemented in scikit-learn, was used to classify active tuberculosis. The clones in this table, taken by TCRdb from immuneACCESS, are in-frame only. Not every clone is retained; where verified, under half of the shortfall comes from an unresolved V gene, and the cause of the rest is unknown. V and J calls and clone size are copied from that table; D and trimming were computed from the DNA. The sample records about 22,000 clones, roughly 97% of which are singletons. The ten largest clonotypes hold 5% to 7.5% of the sample.

At study entry, a tuberculin skin test and the QuantiFERON-TB GOLD In-Tube IGRA were used to screen adolescents for latent tuberculosis infection. Immunosequencing was performed on unsorted cryopreserved PBMC, with around 92,000 T cells per clinical donor covered on average. Eleven high schools in the Worcester region of the Western Cape, South Africa, served as enrollment sites for adolescents aged 12 to 18 years. Ten M. tuberculosis-infected and ten uninfected adolescents were selected with matching for age and sex. PBMC from adolescents were isolated by density centrifugation from freshly drawn heparinized blood and were then cryopreserved. Material: PBMCs. The clonotype comes from a donor between 5 and 29 years old with latent tuberculosis or without tuberculosis infection.

This receptor carries the CDR3 CASSQNTEAFF. The nucleotides are TGTGCCAGCAGCCAGAACACTGAAGCTTTCTTT. The rearrangement joined TRBV13 to TRBJ1-1, with the D gene not clear enough to name. The CDR3 sequence holds 11 residues, the cysteine and phenylalanine included. The read is trimmed to its CDR3 DNA, 33 bases read in frame from base 1. Between the V and J ends, shortened by 5 bases and 1 base respectively, the junction contains 2 bases. Taken from the germline V gene (reference sequence), the CDR1 and CDR2 loops are PRHDT and FYEKMQ.